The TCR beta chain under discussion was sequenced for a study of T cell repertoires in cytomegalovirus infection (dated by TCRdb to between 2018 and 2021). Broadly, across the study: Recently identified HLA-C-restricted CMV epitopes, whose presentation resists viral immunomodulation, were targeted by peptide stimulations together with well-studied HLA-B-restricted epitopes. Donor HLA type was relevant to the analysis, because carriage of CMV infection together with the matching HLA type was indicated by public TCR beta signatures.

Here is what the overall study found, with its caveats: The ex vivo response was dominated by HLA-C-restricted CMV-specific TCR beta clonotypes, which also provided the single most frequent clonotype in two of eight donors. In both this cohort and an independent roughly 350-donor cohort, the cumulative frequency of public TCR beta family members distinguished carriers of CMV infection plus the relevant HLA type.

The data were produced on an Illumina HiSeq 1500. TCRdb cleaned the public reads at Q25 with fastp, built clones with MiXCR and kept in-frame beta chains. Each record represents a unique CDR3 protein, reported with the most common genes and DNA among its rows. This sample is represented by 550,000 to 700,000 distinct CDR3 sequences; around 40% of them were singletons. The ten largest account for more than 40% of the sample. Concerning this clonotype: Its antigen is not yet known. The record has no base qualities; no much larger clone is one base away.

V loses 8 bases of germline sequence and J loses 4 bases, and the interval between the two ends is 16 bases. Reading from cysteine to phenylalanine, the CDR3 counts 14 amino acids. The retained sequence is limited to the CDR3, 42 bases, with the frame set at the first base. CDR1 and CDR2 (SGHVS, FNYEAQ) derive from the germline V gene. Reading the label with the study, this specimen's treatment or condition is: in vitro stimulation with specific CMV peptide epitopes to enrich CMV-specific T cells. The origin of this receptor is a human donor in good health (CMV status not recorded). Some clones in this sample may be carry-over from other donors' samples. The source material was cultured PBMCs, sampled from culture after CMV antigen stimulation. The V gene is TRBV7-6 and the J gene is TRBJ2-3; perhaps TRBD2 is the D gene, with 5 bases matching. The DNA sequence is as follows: TGTGCCAGCGGGAGATGGCCTGATGCAGATACGCAGTATTTT. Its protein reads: CASGRWPDADTQYF.